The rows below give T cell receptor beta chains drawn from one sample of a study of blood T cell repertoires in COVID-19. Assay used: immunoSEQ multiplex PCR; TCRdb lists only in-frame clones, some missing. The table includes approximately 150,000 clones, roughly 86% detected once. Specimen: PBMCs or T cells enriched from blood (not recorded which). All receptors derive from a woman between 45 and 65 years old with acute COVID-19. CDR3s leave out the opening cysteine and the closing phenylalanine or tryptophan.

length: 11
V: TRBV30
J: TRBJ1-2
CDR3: AWSGSRQTGYT

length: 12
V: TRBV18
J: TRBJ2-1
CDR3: ASNPGGSYNEQF

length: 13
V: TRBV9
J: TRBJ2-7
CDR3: ASSVSATSVYEQY

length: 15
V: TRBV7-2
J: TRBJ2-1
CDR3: ASSLVGGDPSYNEQF

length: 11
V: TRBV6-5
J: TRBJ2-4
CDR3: ASGQGGKNIQY

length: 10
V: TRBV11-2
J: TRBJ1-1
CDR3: ASSLSGLGAF

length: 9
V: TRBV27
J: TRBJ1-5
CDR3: ATGENQPQH

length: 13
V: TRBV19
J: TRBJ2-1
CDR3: ASRGEAGGPGEQF

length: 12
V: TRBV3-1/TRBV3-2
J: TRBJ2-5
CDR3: ASSQETSVGTQY

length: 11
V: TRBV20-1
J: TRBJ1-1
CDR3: SASLAGGLGAF

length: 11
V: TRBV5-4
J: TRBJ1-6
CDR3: ASRQESNSPLH

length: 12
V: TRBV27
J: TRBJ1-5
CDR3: ASSLRGNNQPQH

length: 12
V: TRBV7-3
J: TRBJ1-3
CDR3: ASSPSGGGNTIY

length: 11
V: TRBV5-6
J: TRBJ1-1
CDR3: ASSSGTGGLAF

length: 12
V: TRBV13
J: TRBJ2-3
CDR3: ASSLGNAADTQY

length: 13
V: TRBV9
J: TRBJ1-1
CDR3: ASSKWEFGNTEAF

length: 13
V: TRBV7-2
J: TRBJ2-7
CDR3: ASSLAGLAKSEQY

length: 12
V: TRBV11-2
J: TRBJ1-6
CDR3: ASSLTTGSSPLH

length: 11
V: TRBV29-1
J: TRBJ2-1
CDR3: SAQVTGSNEQF

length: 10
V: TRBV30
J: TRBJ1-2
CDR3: AWSWGREGYT

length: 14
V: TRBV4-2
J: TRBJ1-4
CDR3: ASSPGVGGGREKLF

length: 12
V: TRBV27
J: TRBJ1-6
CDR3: ASRLTPRGSPLH

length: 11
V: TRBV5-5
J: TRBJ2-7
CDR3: ASSHVGDYEQY

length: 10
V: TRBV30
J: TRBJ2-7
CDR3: AWSGFRGEQY

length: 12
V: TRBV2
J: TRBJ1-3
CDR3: ASSKDRAGNTIY

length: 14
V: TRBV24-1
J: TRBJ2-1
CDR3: ATSDWGTGGSNEQF

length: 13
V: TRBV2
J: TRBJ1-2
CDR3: ASSETQVGGYGYT

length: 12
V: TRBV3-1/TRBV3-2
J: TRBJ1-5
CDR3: ASSQELGQQPQH

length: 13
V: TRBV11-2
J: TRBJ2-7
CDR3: ASSLAGTFSYEQY

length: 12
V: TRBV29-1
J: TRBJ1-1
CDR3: SVARGGRHTEAF

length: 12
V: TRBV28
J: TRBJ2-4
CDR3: ASSLPGGGDIQY

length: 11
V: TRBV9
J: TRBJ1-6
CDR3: ASSAGGGSPLH

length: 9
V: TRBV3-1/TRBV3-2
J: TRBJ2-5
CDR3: ASRGGETQY

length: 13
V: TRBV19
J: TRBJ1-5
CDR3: ASSTRRGGDQPQH

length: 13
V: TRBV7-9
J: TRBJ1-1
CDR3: ASSLGVQGGTEAF

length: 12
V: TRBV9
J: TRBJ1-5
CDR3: ASSQGQQNQPQH

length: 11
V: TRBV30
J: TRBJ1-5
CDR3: AWGQGNNQPQH

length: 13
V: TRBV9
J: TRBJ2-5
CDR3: ASSLTTGVGETQY

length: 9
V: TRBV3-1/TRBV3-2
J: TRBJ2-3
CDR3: ASSQNQAQY

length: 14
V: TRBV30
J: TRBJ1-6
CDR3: AWSAGMTGYNSPLH

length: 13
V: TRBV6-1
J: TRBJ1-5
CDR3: ASSEQGAGGQPQH

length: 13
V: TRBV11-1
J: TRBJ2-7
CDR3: ASSQGLADGTEQY

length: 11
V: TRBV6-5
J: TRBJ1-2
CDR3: ASSENRDRSRT

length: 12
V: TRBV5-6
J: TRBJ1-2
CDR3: ASSLLRGGYGYT

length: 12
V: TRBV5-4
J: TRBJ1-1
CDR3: ASSVGGSEAEAF

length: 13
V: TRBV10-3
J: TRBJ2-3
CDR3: AISESSGRVDTQY

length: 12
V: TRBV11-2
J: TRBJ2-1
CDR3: ASSLAGYYNEQF

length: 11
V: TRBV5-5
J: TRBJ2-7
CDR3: ASSLEWGGEQY

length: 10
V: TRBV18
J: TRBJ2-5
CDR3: ASSLPPGAQY

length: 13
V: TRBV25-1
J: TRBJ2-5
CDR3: ASSVRGLQGETQY

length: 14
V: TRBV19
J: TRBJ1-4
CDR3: ASTNLGAATNEKLF

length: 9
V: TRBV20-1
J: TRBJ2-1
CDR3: SARGGSEQF

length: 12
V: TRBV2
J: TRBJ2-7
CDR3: ASSDDSRAYEQY